These T cell receptor beta chains were read from a single sample in a study of regulatory T cells in long-lasting Graves disease. TCRdb redid the calling of the multiplex PCR reads with MiXCR, one entry per CDR3 protein. The sample records around 500,000 distinct CDR3 sequences, 15% to 20% being singletons. These same records also appear under a second study, on T cells in Graves' hyperthyroidism and ophthalmopathy.

Sequencing used peripheral blood mononuclear cells (PBMCs), obtained at new diagnosis, from a patient treated with antithyroid drugs. These receptors were taken from a woman aged 40-60 years with Graves disease. Both conserved end residues are part of each CDR3. A D gene is named only where the DNA matches it firmly. Only part of the rows carry a size: once, few, many, or a class if the clone is expanded.

>TRBJ1-2|-|many|TRBV7-8
CASSPSGGGAGYGYTF
TGTGCCAGCAGCCCTAGTGGCGGGGGCGCCGGCTATGGCTACACCTTC
>TRBJ2-1|TRBD2|-|TRBV5-1
CASSLFSVASGGQEQFF
TGCGCCAGCAGCTTGTTCAGCGTGGCTAGCGGGGGGCAGGAGCAGTTCTTC
>TRBJ1-1|TRBD1|-|TRBV19
CASRGFTEAFF
TGTGCCAGCAGGGGGTTCACTGAAGCTTTCTTT
>TRBJ1-2|TRBD1|many|TRBV28
CASRRQGMSYGYTF
TGTGCCAGCAGGCGACAGGGGATGTCCTATGGCTACACCTTC
>TRBJ2-5|-|many|TRBV5-1
CASSTGGQGAMETQYF
TGCGCCAGCAGCACCGGGGGGCAGGGGGCCATGGAGACCCAGTACTTC
>TRBJ1-2|-|many|TRBV10-3
CAISDDGGGYGYTF
TGTGCCATCAGTGATGACGGGGGCGGCTATGGCTACACCTTC
>TRBJ1-2|TRBD1|many|TRBV20-1
CSATDRGNYGYTF
TGCAGTGCAACCGACAGGGGGAACTATGGCTACACCTTC
>TRBJ1-2|TRBD1|many|TRBV3-1
CASSQTGQGNLVGYTF
TGTGCCAGCAGCCAAACGGGACAGGGGAATTTGGTTGGCTACACCTTC
>TRBJ1-1|-|few|TRBV2
CASRLGAEAFF
TGTGCCAGCAGGCTCGGGGCTGAAGCTTTCTTT
>TRBJ2-3|-|few|TRBV19
CASSFQGHVWDTDTQYF
TGTGCCAGTAGTTTCCAGGGGCACGTTTGGGACACAGATACGCAGTATTTT
>TRBJ1-5|-|many|TRBV11-2
CASSLDAGSNQPQHF
TGTGCCAGCAGCTTAGATGCAGGGAGCAATCAGCCCCAGCATTTT
>TRBJ2-3|-|few|TRBV10-1
CASSEDPLSTDTQYF
TGCGCCAGCAGTGAGGACCCCCTTAGCACAGATACGCAGTATTTT
>TRBJ2-7|-|many|TRBV12-3/TRBV12-4
CASSSDTGKVGSYEQYF
TGTGCCAGCAGTTCCGACACAGGAAAGGTGGGGTCCTACGAGCAGTACTTC
>TRBJ2-1|-|many|TRBV18
CASSPQGYNEQFF
TGTGCCAGCTCACCACAGGGGTACAATGAGCAGTTCTTC
>TRBJ1-5|-|many|TRBV7-8
CASSSGTAGTGNQPQHF
TGTGCCAGCAGCTCTGGGACTGCCGGGACGGGCAATCAGCCCCAGCATTTT
>TRBJ2-7|-|many|TRBV11-1
CASSPAGSVYEQYF
TGTGCCAGCAGCCCTGCGGGGAGCGTTTACGAGCAGTACTTC
>TRBJ2-7|TRBD2|few|TRBV19
CASSIDHRLAGPSSYEQYF
TGTGCCAGTAGTATAGATCATCGGCTAGCGGGCCCCAGCTCCTACGAGCAGTACTTC
>TRBJ2-7|-|many|TRBV11-2
CASSLAPDRQYF
TGTGCCAGCAGCTTAGCCCCGGACAGGCAGTACTTC
>TRBJ2-3|-|-|TRBV20-1
CSASWVGGSTDTQYF
TGCAGTGCTAGTTGGGTGGGGGGAAGCACAGATACGCAGTATTTT
>TRBJ2-1|-|many|TRBV2
CASSERDTYNEQFF
TGTGCCAGCAGCGAGCGGGACACATACAATGAGCAGTTCTTC
>TRBJ1-2|TRBD1|many|TRBV6-5
CASSYAQGANYGYTF
TGTGCCAGCAGTTATGCGCAGGGGGCCAACTATGGCTACACCTTC
>TRBJ1-1|-|-|TRBV14
CASSQDWGLQAFF
TGTGCCAGCAGCCAAGATTGGGGGTTGCAAGCTTTCTTT
>TRBJ2-3|TRBD1|-|TRBV7-2
CAGSLRGQGTDTQYF
TGTGCCGGCAGCTTACGAGGACAGGGGACAGATACGCAGTATTTT
>TRBJ2-3|-|-|TRBV24-1
CATSSAGPGDTDTQYF
TGTGCCACCTCTTCTGCAGGCCCAGGGGACACAGATACGCAGTATTTT
>TRBJ2-4|TRBD2|-|TRBV6-2/TRBV6-3
CASSLFSGGVLAKNIQYF
TGTGCCAGCAGTCTTTTTAGCGGGGGGGTCCTAGCCAAAAACATTCAGTACTTC
>TRBJ2-3|TRBD2|many|TRBV29-1
CSVEAGGTDTQYF
TGCAGCGTTGAGGCGGGGGGCACAGATACGCAGTATTTT
>TRBJ1-2|-|few|TRBV6-2/TRBV6-3
CASSESPRYYGYTF
TGTGCCAGCAGTGAATCTCCGAGGTACTATGGCTACACCTTC
>TRBJ2-5|TRBD1|few|TRBV25-1
CASSGDRGRIQRETQYF
TGTGCCAGCAGTGGGGACAGGGGAAGGATCCAACGAGAGACCCAGTACTTC
>TRBJ1-4|TRBD1|many|TRBV7-9
CASSPGQGREKLFF
TGTGCCAGCAGTCCTGGACAGGGGAGGGAAAAACTGTTTTTT
>TRBJ2-7|TRBD1|-|TRBV5-1
CASSSPGQPSYEQYF
TGCGCCAGCAGCTCTCCGGGACAGCCTTCCTACGAGCAGTACTTC
>TRBJ2-3|-|few|TRBV12-3/TRBV12-4
CASSLRAGSTTDTQYF
TGTGCCAGCAGTCTACGGGCCGGGTCCACCACAGATACGCAGTATTTT
>TRBJ2-2|TRBD1|few|TRBV2
CANSRQGRGELFF
TGTGCCAACAGCCGACAGGGCAGGGGGGAGCTGTTTTTT
>TRBJ2-1|TRBD2|many|TRBV6-1
CASGRRGLGIEQFF
TGTGCCAGCGGAAGGCGGGGACTAGGAATTGAGCAGTTCTTC
>TRBJ2-1|-|many|TRBV5-1
CASSLKSVYNEQFF
TGCGCCAGCAGCTTGAAGTCTGTTTACAATGAGCAGTTCTTC
>TRBJ2-5|TRBD2|few|TRBV6-1
CASTGTGGVETQYF
TGTGCCAGCACCGGGACCGGGGGGGTAGAGACCCAGTACTTC
>TRBJ2-1|TRBD2|few|TRBV7-2
CASSLRGTSGVYNEQFF
TGTGCCAGCAGCCTTAGAGGGACTAGCGGTGTTTACAATGAGCAGTTCTTC
>TRBJ2-7|TRBD1|few|TRBV30
CAAQTGNLHEQYF
TGTGCCGCCCAGACAGGGAATCTCCACGAGCAGTACTTC
>TRBJ2-1|-|-|TRBV10-3
CAIRPGAGISYNEQFF
TGTGCCATCCGCCCAGGGGCTGGGATATCCTACAATGAGCAGTTCTTC
>TRBJ2-7|-|few|TRBV28
CASSYRDNSYEQYF
TGTGCCAGCAGTTACCGGGACAACTCCTACGAGCAGTACTTC
>TRBJ2-7|TRBD1|-|TRBV27
CASSITQGEKQYF
TGTGCCAGCAGCATTACGCAGGGGGAGAAGCAGTACTTC
>TRBJ1-4|-|-|TRBV27
CASSTMGATNEKLFF
TGTGCCAGCAGTACCATGGGGGCAACTAATGAAAAACTGTTTTTT
>TRBJ1-6|-|many|TRBV5-1
CASSLVLGGQSPLHF
TGCGCCAGCAGCTTGGTCCTTGGGGGACAATCACCCCTCCACTTT
>TRBJ1-2|-|many|TRBV5-1
CASSFTAATNYGYTF
TGCGCCAGCAGTTTTACGGCCGCCACTAACTATGGCTACACCTTC
>TRBJ2-3|-|many|TRBV6-1
CASSERWGGASTDTQYF
TGTGCCAGCAGTGAAAGGTGGGGCGGGGCTAGCACAGATACGCAGTATTTT
>TRBJ2-3|-|many|TRBV5-4
CASSPNRGGGGPDTQYF
TGTGCCAGCAGCCCAAACCGGGGCGGGGGCGGCCCAGATACGCAGTATTTT
>TRBJ2-1|TRBD1|many|TRBV12-3/TRBV12-4
CASSQGQGIMNEQFF
TGTGCCAGCAGTCAAGGACAGGGAATCATGAATGAGCAGTTCTTC
>TRBJ2-1|TRBD2|many|TRBV20-1
CSARGRLAGGPGEQFF
TGCAGTGCTAGAGGTCGACTAGCGGGGGGGCCAGGTGAGCAGTTCTTC